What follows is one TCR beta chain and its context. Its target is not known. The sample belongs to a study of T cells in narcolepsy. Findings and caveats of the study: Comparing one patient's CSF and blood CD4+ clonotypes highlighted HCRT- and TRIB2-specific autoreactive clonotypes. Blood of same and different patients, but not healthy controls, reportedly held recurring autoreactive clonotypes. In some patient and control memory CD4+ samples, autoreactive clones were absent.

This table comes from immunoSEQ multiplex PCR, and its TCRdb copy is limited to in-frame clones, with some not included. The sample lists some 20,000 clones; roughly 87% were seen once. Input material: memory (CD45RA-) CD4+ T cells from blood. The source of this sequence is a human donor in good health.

The CDR3 DNA reads as TGTGCCAGTGGACTTGGGGAGACCGGGGAGCTGTTTTTT. This translates into CASGLGETGELFF. The rearrangement links TRBV6-4 to TRBJ2-2, with D maybe TRBD2 (5 bases). Germline CDR1 and CDR2: MRHNA and SNTAGT. Trimming shortened V by 9 bases and J by 5 bases, and 13 bases separated the two germline ends. This CDR3 region has 13 residues.